The next 24 T cell receptor beta chains were all read from a single sample in a study of blood T cell repertoires in COVID-19. TCRdb keeps only in-frame clones here, not all; method: immunoSEQ multiplex PCR. The table lists under 250,000 clones, roughly 86% of them singletons. Material: peripheral blood. The receptors were sampled from an elderly woman with COVID-19, enrolled during active disease.

J is TRBJ2-7 and V is TRBV5-1; possibly TRBD1 for D (5 bases). CDR1 is SGHRS, CDR2 YFSETQ, per germline. The CDR3 contains 19 residues. Trimming took off 0 bases at V and 3 bases at J, with 25 bases between the two ends. The DNA of the CDR3 is TGCGCCAGCAGCTTGGGTGGCGTGACAGCGTCATTGGCTTACTACGAGCAGTACTTC. Translated: CASSLGGVTASLAYYEQYF.

This chain links TRBV6-5 with TRBJ1-1; D may be TRBD1 (5 bases). Germline V gives CDR1 MNHEY, CDR2 SVGAGI. Trimming cost V 6 bases and J 7 bases, with 9 bases left between them. This CDR3 comprises 11 residues. The CDR3 spells CASSDSYEAFF. The CDR3 DNA reads as TGTGCCAGCAGCGACAGTTATGAAGCTTTCTTT.

The chain is built from TRBV30 and TRBJ1-1; TRBD1 matches 8 bases. This CDR3 has 14 residues. CDR1 is GTSNPN and CDR2 is SVGIG in the germline V gene (reference sequence). V shed 0 bases, J shed 1 base, and the junction held 1 base outside the gene matches. This chain's CDR3 is CAWSVGTGNTEAFF. Written as DNA, the CDR3 is TGTGCCTGGAGTGTCGGGACAGGGAACACTGAAGCTTTCTTT.

The gene calls are TRBV24-1 and TRBJ1-2; D call uncertain. CDR1 and CDR2 from the germline V gene are KGHDR and SFDVKD. V was cut by 1 base and J by 1 base, with 6 bases left in between. The CDR3 is 14 amino acids. Written as DNA, the CDR3 is TGTGCCACCAGTGATTTTGGACTTAACTATGGCTACACCTTC. Its translation is CATSDFGLNYGYTF.

The chain is built from TRBV9 and TRBJ2-1; perhaps TRBD2 as D (6 bases). V was pared by 3 bases and J by 10 bases, with 17 bases between. This CDR3 has 14 residues. The V gene's germline CDR1 is SGDLS and CDR2 YYNGEE. This CDR3 reads CASSALTSSDEQFF. The CDR3 nucleotides are TGTGCCAGCAGCGCATTGACTAGTTCGGACGAGCAGTTCTTC.

This sequence joins TRBV21-1 and TRBJ2-3; the table gives TRBD1 as D, unverified against the DNA. TRBV21-1 is a documented pseudogene. This CDR3 contains 16 residues. CDR3 bases: TGTGCCAGCAGCAAAGTACCGGGGGACAGGGGAGATACGCAGTATTTT. It codes for CASSKVPGDRGDTQYF.

V and J are TRBV7-9 and TRBJ1-5; the D is unclear. Per the germline V gene, CDR1 is SEHNR and CDR2 is FQNEAQ (reference sequence). With 1 base removed from V and 4 bases from J, the gap between germline ends came to 8 bases. The CDR3 is made up of 14 amino acids. CDR3 coding DNA: TGTGCCAGCAGCTTAGACAGTCTTAATCAGCCCCAGCATTTT. It is translated as CASSLDSLNQPQHF.

The rearrangement links TRBV19 to TRBJ1-5; 7 bases are shared with TRBD1. The CDR3 length is 12 residues. Germline V gene sequence: CDR1 LNHDA, CDR2 SQIVND (reference sequence). The V gene end was trimmed by 10 bases and the J gene end by 4 bases; junction bases not matched to a gene: 4. The CDR3 region is CATTTGNQPQHF. The DNA of the CDR3 is TGTGCCACTACGACAGGGAATCAGCCCCAGCATTTT.

The rearrangement joins TRBV2 to TRBJ2-2; 8 bases fit TRBD2. The CDR3 runs to 13 residues. The V gene's germline CDR1 is SNHLY and CDR2 FYNNEI. After removal of 8 bases from V and 10 bases from J, the junction contained 9 bases not matched to a gene. The CDR3 loop reads CASAPGLVMELFF. DNA for the CDR3: TGTGCCAGCGCCCCGGGACTAGTCATGGAGCTGTTTTTT.

V gene TRBV18 combines with J gene TRBJ2-3; no clear D gene. The CDR3 runs to 11 residues. The germline CDR1 and CDR2 sequences are KGHSH and LQKENI. With 5 bases removed from V and 6 bases from J, the gap between germline ends came to 6 bases. The CDR3 nucleotides are TGTGCCAGCTCAAATCGGGATACGCAGTATTTT. Amino acids: CASSNRDTQYF.

The chain uses TRBV28 and TRBJ1-3; a weak D match, TRBD1 (5 bases). Per the germline V gene, CDR1 is MDHEN and CDR2 is SYDVKM. The V end was cut by 6 bases, the J end by 5 bases, with 17 bases between. This CDR3 region has 15 residues. The CDR3 sequence is CASRGERGGRNTIYF. In DNA, the CDR3 is TGTGCCAGCAGAGGGGAAAGGGGAGGGAGAAACACCATATATTTT.

This chain connects TRBV28 to TRBJ1-4; no clear D gene. The V and J ends lost 4 bases and 4 bases respectively, with 10 bases between them. Germline loops: CDR1 MDHEN, CDR2 SYDVKM. This CDR3 spans 14 amino acids. The CDR3, as DNA: TGTGCCAGCAGTTCCGAGAGGGTTAATGAAAAACTGTTTTTT. This encodes CASSSERVNEKLFF. Combining the CDR3 with reference TRBV28 and TRBJ1-4 gives the whole variable domain DVKVTQSSRYLVKRTGEKVFLECVQDMDHENMFWYRQDPGLGLRLIYFSYDVKMKEKGDIPEGYSVSREKKERFSLILESASTNQTSMYLCASSSERVNEKLFFGSGTQLSVL.

CDR3 in amino acids: CASSLGVTNQGEQYV. The CDR3 nucleotides read TGTGCCAGCAGCTTGGGAGTAACCAACCAGGGGGAGCAGTACGTC. The chain is built from TRBV5-4 and TRBJ2-7, with a weak D call TRBD1 (6 bases). Trimming shortened V by 0 bases and J by 7 bases, and 17 bases separated the two germline ends. The CDR3 covers 15 residues. Germline CDR1 SGHNT, CDR2 YYREEE (reference sequence).

The chain combines TRBV5-1 with TRBJ1-2; 9 bases map to TRBD1. The germline gives CDR1 SGHRS, CDR2 YFSETQ. This CDR3 spans 15 amino acids. With V trimmed by 2 bases and J by 4 bases, 6 bases remained unmatched. CDR3 in amino acids: CASSFGGTGIYGYTF. The DNA for the CDR3 is TGCGCCAGCAGCTTCGGAGGGACAGGGATCTATGGCTACACCTTC.

The chain employs TRBV19 and TRBJ2-1; TRBD2 matches 12 bases. The germline CDR1 and CDR2 sequences are LNHDA and SQIVND (reference sequence). V lost 4 bases, J lost 6 bases, and 4 bases stayed unmatched. CDR3 length: 15 amino acids. Here the CDR3 reads CASSTSGGAPNEQFF. Written as DNA, the CDR3 is TGTGCCAGTAGTACTAGCGGGGGGGCCCCCAATGAGCAGTTCTTC.

The genes are TRBV7-9 and TRBJ1-6; no clear D. CDR3 length: 15 residues. Trimming left V 4 bases short and J 1 base short, with 8 bases between. CDR1 is SEHNR and CDR2 is FQNEAQ in the germline V gene (reference sequence). The CDR3 loop is CASSSGYSYNSPLHF. DNA for the CDR3: TGTGCCAGCAGCTCAGGATATTCCTATAATTCACCCCTCCACTTT.

The chain carries TRBV27 and TRBJ1-4, with 9 bases matching TRBD1. J lost 7 bases, V lost 8 bases, and 8 bases had no gene match. The germline CDR1 and CDR2 sequences are MNHEY and SMNVEV (reference sequence). This CDR3 region has 14 residues. The CDR3: CASRRQGGGEKLFF. The CDR3 bases are TGTGCCAGCCGTAGACAGGGGGGTGGTGAAAAACTGTTTTTT.

The chain couples TRBV19 to TRBJ1-5; D gene unclear. This CDR3 is 14 amino acids long. Deletions cut 1 base from V and 3 bases from J, with 7 bases between. Germline V CDR1 and CDR2: LNHDA, SQIVND (reference sequence). CDR3 protein: CASSIGADNQPQHF. The CDR3 coding sequence is TGTGCCAGTAGTATAGGGGCAGACAATCAGCCCCAGCATTTT.

The chain couples TRBV7-2 to TRBJ1-6; tentative D call: TRBD1 (5 bases). The V gene lost 2 bases and the J gene lost 0 bases, with 17 bases spanning the gap. The CDR3 covers 19 residues. Germline V gives CDR1 SGHTA, CDR2 FQGNSA. The CDR3 loop reads CASSLSGPRVSSYNSPLHF. CDR3 sequence (DNA): TGTGCCAGCAGCTTATCAGGGCCCCGGGTCAGCTCCTATAATTCACCCCTCCACTTT. The full variable domain, completed using reference TRBV7-2 and TRBJ1-6, is GAGVSQSPSNKVTEKGKDVELRCDPISGHTALYWYRQSLGQGLEFLIYFQGNSAPDKSGLPSDRFSAERTGGSVSTLTIQRTQQEDSAVYLCASSLSGPRVSSYNSPLHFGNGTRLTVT.

The V and J genes are TRBV9 and TRBJ2-3; 12 bases are a match to TRBD2. The CDR3 spans 18 residues. The V and J ends lost 4 bases and 0 bases, in that order; junction bases with no gene match: 9. CDR1 and CDR2 (germline): SGDLS, YYNGEE. Here the CDR3 reads CASSQLAGGFASTDTQYF. For the CDR3, the DNA is TGTGCCAGCAGCCAACTAGCGGGGGGCTTCGCTAGCACAGATACGCAGTATTTT. Complete variable domain (other parts from reference TRBV9 and TRBJ2-3): DSGVTQTPKHLITATGQRVTLRCSPRSGDLSVYWYQQSLDQGLQFLIQYYNGEERAKGNILERFSAQQFPDLHSELNLSSLELGDSALYFCASSQLAGGFASTDTQYFGPGTRLTVL.

This rearrangement joins TRBV4-1 to TRBJ2-7, with 9 positions matching TRBD2. J lost 6 bases, V lost 4 bases, and 10 bases had no gene match. CDR1 is MGHRA, CDR2 YSYEKL, per germline. This CDR3 has 15 amino acids. CDR3 amino acids: CASSLPGAGGPEQYF. The CDR3 DNA is TGCGCCAGCAGCCTCCCCGGGGCGGGGGGGCCCGAGCAGTACTTC.

This clone came up a few times. V is TRBV18 and J is TRBJ1-1; weak D call: TRBD1 (5 bases). Germline values: CDR1 KGHSH, CDR2 LQKENI. The CDR3 has 13 amino acids. V shed 3 bases and J shed 9 bases, with 14 bases lying between them. The CDR3 DNA reads as TGTGCCAGCTCACCTTGGAGACAGTCTCAAGCTTTCTTT. This translates into CASSPWRQSQAFF.

Comment on this clone: In the same sample, other DNA sequences code for this CDR3. The chain uses TRBV5-1 and TRBJ2-3; D remains unclear. The length of the CDR3 is 13 residues. Germline V CDR1 and CDR2: SGHRS, YFSETQ. V was pared by 0 bases and J by 1 base, with 3 bases between. The CDR3 DNA sequence: TGCGCCAGCAGCTTGGGCGGCACAGATACGCAGTATTTT. This gives the protein CASSLGGTDTQYF.

This clone has just a few counts. The chain employs TRBV2 and TRBJ1-4, with TRBD1 matching 7 bases. The germline V gene encodes CDR1 SNHLY and CDR2 FYNNEI. The trim removed 7 bases at V and 10 bases at J, leaving 18 bases unmatched. The CDR3 covers 16 residues. The CDR3 region is CASIPTRWAPGGKLFF. CDR3 in DNA: TGTGCCAGCATCCCCACCAGGTGGGCTCCAGGGGGAAAACTGTTTTTT.